This entry lists 13 T cell receptor beta chains sequenced from one sample in a study of CD8 T cells in ankylosing spondylitis. Points from the study as a whole: One TCR beta motif, made up of fewer than 10 highly homologous variants, appeared characteristic of ankylosing spondylitis blood.

These receptors have no identified antigens. TCRdb re-derived calls from the 5' RACE reads in MiXCR, one entry per CDR3 protein. The data contain approximately 520,000 distinct CDR3 sequences, 5.3% of them singletons. Sequenced input: blood, either unsorted or a sorted T cell fraction (not recorded which). The receptors shown here come from a male donor with ankylosing spondylitis.

This clonotype was recorded a few times. The CDR3 sequence is CASSFNRDPEQYF. CDR3 in DNA: TGTGCCAGCAGCTTCAACCGGGACCCCGAGCAGTACTTC. The chain combines TRBV7-9 with TRBJ2-7; D possibly uses TRBD1 or TRBD2 (5 bases each). V lost 3 bases and J lost 6, with 12 bases in between. This CDR3 comprises 13 residues. Per the germline V gene, CDR1 is SEHNR and CDR2 is FQNEAQ (reference sequence).

This clonotype was found many times. The chain has TRBV20-1 and TRBJ2-2; 11 bases fit TRBD1. V lost 5 bases, J lost 3 bases, and 8 bases stayed unmatched. CDR3 length equals 16 residues. Germline V CDR1 and CDR2: DFQATT, SNEGSKA (reference sequence). The CDR3: CSAQIGGQGDTGELFF. CDR3 in DNA: TGCAGTGCTCAGATAGGGGGACAGGGGGACACCGGGGAGCTGTTTTTT.

This clonotype was picked up many times. The chain couples TRBV25-1 to TRBJ2-5; maybe TRBD2 (5 bases). V lost 3 bases and J lost 3, with 11 bases in between. Germline CDR1 is MGHDK and CDR2 is SYGVNS. The CDR3 extends over 14 amino acids. The CDR3 loop is CASSEDEGEETQYF. The CDR3 nucleotides are TGTGCCAGCAGTGAGGACGAGGGAGAAGAGACCCAGTACTTC. Looking up the rest from reference TRBV25-1 and TRBJ2-5 gives the full variable domain: EADIYQTPRYLVIGTGKKITLECSQTMGHDKMYWYQQDPGMELHLIHYSYGVNSTEKGDLSSESTVSRIRTEHFPLTLESARPSHTSQYLCASSEDEGEETQYFGPGTRLLVL.

This clonotype has ten or more counts. The V and J genes are TRBV10-3 and TRBJ2-1, with D possibly being TRBD2 (5 bases). V lost 9 bases, J lost 5 bases, and 20 bases lay in between. CDR3 length equals 15 residues. The V gene's germline CDR1 is ENHRY and CDR2 SYGVKD. CDR3 nucleotides: TGTGCCATTGACGACCCCGGGGAATTAAACAATGAGCAGTTCTTC. It codes for CAIDDPGELNNEQFF.

At least ten counts were recorded for this clonotype. V and J are TRBV5-1 and TRBJ1-1, with TRBD1 matching over 7 bases. Germline lookup yields CDR1 SGHRS and CDR2 YFSETQ. After removal of 0 bases from V and 5 bases from J, the junction contained 4 bases not matched to a gene. This CDR3 is 14 amino acids long. Here the CDR3 DNA reads TGCGCCAGCAGCTTGGAAGGGGGCGAAACTGAAGCTTTCTTT. It codes for CASSLEGGETEAFF.

In its sample, this clonotype was seen many times. The chain recombines TRBV12-3 or TRBV12-4 with TRBJ1-3; tentatively, D is TRBD1 (5 bases). Deletions cut 3 bases from V and 4 bases from J, with 7 bases between. The CDR3 is made up of 13 amino acids. The CDR3 spells CASSLTEGNTIYF. CDR3 coding DNA: TGTGCCAGCAGTTTGACAGAAGGAAACACCATATATTTT.

Only a few counts were recorded for this clonotype. The chain uses TRBV11-2 and TRBJ2-1; D uncertain. This CDR3 comprises 15 residues. V lost 3 bases to trimming and J lost 1 base, with 10 bases between them. Germline V lookup: CDR1 SGHAT, CDR2 FQNNGV. The CDR3 sequence is CASSFRNRSYNEQFF. CDR3 DNA: TGTGCCAGCAGCTTTAGGAATAGATCCTACAATGAGCAGTTCTTC.

This clonotype has a count of ten or more. The CDR3 region has the DNA TGCGCCAGCAGCCCTTTGACGGGGAACACTGAAGCTTTCTTT. Translation: CASSPLTGNTEAFF. The chain is built from TRBV5-1 and TRBJ1-1; no reliable D call. The CDR3 covers 14 residues. The V end was cut by 4 bases, the J end by 1 base, with 11 bases between. CDR1 is SGHRS, CDR2 YFSETQ, per germline.

This clonotype appeared many times. The chain joins TRBV5-6 to TRBJ1-5; D call uncertain. The CDR3 contains 14 residues. V dropped 0 bases and J dropped 7 bases, with 11 bases sitting between them. The germline V gene encodes CDR1 SGHDT and CDR2 YYEEEE. The CDR3 sequence is CASSLGGFEQPQHF. DNA for the CDR3: TGTGCCAGCAGCTTGGGGGGTTTTGAACAGCCCCAGCATTTT.

The table lists this clonotype with many counts. This chain joins TRBV4-3 and TRBJ1-5; TRBD1 is a possible D gene (6 bases). Trimming stripped 1 base from V and 7 bases from J, with 8 bases between. Germline loops: CDR1 LGHNA, CDR2 YSLEER. The CDR3 is made up of 13 amino acids. The CDR3 region is CASSQAGEQPQHF. The CDR3 DNA follows: TGCGCCAGCAGCCAAGCAGGGGAACAGCCCCAGCATTTT.

In its sample, this clonotype was seen many times. The V call is TRBV24-1, the J call TRBJ2-7; 11 nucleotides match TRBD2. V lost 4 bases and J lost 2; bases outside the gene matches: 3. Germline values: CDR1 KGHDR, CDR2 SFDVKD. There are 15 residues in the CDR3. In DNA, the CDR3 is TGTGCCACCAGTGACCGACTAGCGGGGACCTACGAGCAGTACTTC. It encodes CATSDRLAGTYEQYF.

This clonotype was counted ten times or more. The chain couples TRBV5-1 to TRBJ1-1; no firm D call. From germline, CDR1 is SGHRS and CDR2 YFSETQ. CDR3 length equals 15 residues. The V gene lost 4 bases and the J gene lost 1 base, with 14 bases spanning the gap. The CDR3 sequence: CASSLLGSPNTEAFF. The CDR3 DNA reads TGCGCCAGCAGCCTCCTGGGAAGTCCGAACACTGAAGCTTTCTTT.

This clonotype was seen many times. The chain couples TRBV20-1 to TRBJ2-7; maybe TRBD1 (5 bases). This CDR3 is 16 amino acids long. Germline V lookup: CDR1 DFQATT, CDR2 SNEGSKA (reference sequence). The V end was cut by 0 bases, the J end by 1 base, with 16 bases between. In nucleotides, the CDR3 is TGCAGTGCTAGAGATACCAGGGCGTACGGGTCCTACGAGCAGTACTTC. It encodes CSARDTRAYGSYEQYF.